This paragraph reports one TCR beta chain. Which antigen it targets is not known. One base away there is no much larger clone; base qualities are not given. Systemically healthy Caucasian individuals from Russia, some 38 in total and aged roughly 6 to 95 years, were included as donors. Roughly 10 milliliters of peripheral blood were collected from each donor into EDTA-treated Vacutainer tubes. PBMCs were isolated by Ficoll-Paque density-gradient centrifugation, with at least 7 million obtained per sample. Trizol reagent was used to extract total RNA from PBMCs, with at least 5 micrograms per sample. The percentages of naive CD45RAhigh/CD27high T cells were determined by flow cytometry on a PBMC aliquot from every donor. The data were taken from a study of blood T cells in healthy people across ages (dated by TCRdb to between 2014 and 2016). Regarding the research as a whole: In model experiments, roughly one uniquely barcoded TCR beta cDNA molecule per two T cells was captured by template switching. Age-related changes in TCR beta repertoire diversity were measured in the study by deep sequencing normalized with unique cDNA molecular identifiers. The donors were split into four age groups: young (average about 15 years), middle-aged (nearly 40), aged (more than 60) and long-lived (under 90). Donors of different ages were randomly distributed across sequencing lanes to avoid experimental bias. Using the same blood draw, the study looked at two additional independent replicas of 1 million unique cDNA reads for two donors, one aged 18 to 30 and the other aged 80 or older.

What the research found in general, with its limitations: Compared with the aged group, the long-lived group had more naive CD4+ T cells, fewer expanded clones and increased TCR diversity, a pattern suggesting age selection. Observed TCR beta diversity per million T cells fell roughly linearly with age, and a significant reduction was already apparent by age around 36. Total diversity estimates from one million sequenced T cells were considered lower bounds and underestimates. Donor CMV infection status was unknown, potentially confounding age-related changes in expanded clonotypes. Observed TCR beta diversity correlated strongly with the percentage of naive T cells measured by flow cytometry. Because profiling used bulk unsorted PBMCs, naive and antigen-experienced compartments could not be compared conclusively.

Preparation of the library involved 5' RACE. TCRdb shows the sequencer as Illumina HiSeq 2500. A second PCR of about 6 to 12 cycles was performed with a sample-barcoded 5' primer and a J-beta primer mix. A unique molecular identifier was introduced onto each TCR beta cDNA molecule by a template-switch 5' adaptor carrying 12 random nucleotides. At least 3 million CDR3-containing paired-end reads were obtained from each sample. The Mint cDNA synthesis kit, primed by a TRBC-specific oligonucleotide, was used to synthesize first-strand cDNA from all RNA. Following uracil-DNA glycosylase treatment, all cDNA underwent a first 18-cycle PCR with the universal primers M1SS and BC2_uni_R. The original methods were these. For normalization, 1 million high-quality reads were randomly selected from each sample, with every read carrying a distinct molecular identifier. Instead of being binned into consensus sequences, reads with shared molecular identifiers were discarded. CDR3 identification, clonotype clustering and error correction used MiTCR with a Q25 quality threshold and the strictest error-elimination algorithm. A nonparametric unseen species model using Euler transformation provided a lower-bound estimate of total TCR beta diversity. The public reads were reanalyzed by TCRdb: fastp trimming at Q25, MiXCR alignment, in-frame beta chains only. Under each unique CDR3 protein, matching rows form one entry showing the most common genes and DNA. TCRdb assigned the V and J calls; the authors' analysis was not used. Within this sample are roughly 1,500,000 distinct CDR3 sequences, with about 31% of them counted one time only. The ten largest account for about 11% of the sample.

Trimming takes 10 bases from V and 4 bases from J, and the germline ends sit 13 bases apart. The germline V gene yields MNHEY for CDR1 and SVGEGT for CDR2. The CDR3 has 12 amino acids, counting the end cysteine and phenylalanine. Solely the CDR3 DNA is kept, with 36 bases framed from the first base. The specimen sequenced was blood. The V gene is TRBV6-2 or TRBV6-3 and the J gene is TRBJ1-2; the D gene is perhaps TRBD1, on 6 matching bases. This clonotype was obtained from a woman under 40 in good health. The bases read TGTGCCAACAAGACAGGCTCCTATGGCTACACCTTC. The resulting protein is CANKTGSYGYTF.